The clone carrying this T cell receptor beta chain occurred once. Trimming stripped 1 base from V and 2 bases from J, with 8 bases between. CDR1 MGHRA and CDR2 YSYEKL come from the germline V gene. The CDR3 consists of 14 residues. This sample was taken from a study of blood T cell repertoires in COVID-19. Sequencing used immunoSEQ multiplex PCR; TCRdb keeps in-frame clones, though not all of them. The top ten clones hold around 4.6% of a sample with about 150,000 clones, around 87% of them seen once. The clonotype comes from a woman aged 60-70 years with active or convalescent COVID-19. The chain carries TRBV4-1 and TRBJ1-2; D remains ambiguous. Sequenced: peripheral blood. The CDR3 loop is CASSQGGKNYGYTF. Here the CDR3 DNA reads TGCGCCAGCAGCCAAGGAGGGAAGAACTATGGCTACACCTTC.